This TCR beta chain is drawn from a study of blood T cell repertoires in COVID-19. The CDR3 loop spans 21 amino acids. V lost 4 bases and J lost 5; bases outside the gene matches: 21. Per the germline V gene, CDR1 is LNHDA and CDR2 is SQIVND (reference sequence). This clone was counted a few times. Assay used: immunoSEQ multiplex PCR; TCRdb lists only in-frame clones, some missing. This table holds around 97,000 clones, roughly 90% found once. V usage is TRBV19 and J usage is TRBJ2-5; TRBD2 matches 14 bases. Sequenced material: peripheral blood. This TCR came from a woman aged 60-75 years with acute or convalescent COVID-19. This chain's CDR3 is CASSNARTGSGTSGRRETQYF. The CDR3 DNA follows: TGTGCCAGTAGTAACGCCAGGACAGGGTCCGGGACTAGCGGGAGAAGGGAGACCCAGTACTTC.